This entry concerns a single TCR beta chain. Its matching antigen is unknown. Libraries were prepared by immunoSEQ multiplex PCR; TCRdb keeps only in-frame clonotypes and omits some of them. The sample consists of roughly 84,000 clones, under 95% of them appearing once. This record comes from a study of cytomegalovirus exposure and HLA in healthy donors. The study, taken as a whole, reports: It was 164 TCR beta chains that were listed as cytomegalovirus-associated.

Germline V gives CDR1 SGHRS, CDR2 YFSETQ. J was trimmed by 9 bases and V by 4 bases; bases with no gene match: 12. This CDR3 has 15 amino acids. This clonotype was obtained from a man aged 25 to 40 in good health and CMV-seronegative. The J gene is TRBJ1-2, the V gene TRBV5-1, with 10 bases aligning to TRBD1. The sample taken for sequencing was PBMCs. The CDR3 nucleotides read TGCGCCAGCAGCACAACCGGGACAGGGGATATTCGCTACACCTTC. Its protein product is CASSTTGTGDIRYTF.